A single sample is the source of the 30 T cell receptor beta chains below, sequenced in a study of blood T cells in healthy people across ages. For the second PCR, which ran for 7 to 11 cycles, a sample-barcoded 5' primer and a J-beta primer mix were used. Via MiXCR, TCRdb re-called the 5' RACE reads, giving one row per CDR3 protein. The data contain about 780,000 distinct CDR3 sequences, about 42% of them singletons. Input material: blood. The receptors here all came from a man older than 75 in good health.

The chain links TRBV6-2 or TRBV6-3 to TRBJ2-1, with D perhaps given as TRBD1 or TRBD2 (5 bases each). The germline V and J ends were trimmed by 4 bases and 5 bases, with 12 bases remaining between them. The CDR3 totals 14 residues. Per germline, CDR1 MNHEY and CDR2 SVGEGT. CDR3 DNA sequence: TGTGCCAGCAGTTTGGGACGCCTAGACAATGAGCAGTTCTTC. Translated: CASSLGRLDNEQFF.

Of note for this clonotype: Relative to the germline gene, one junction end is altered; a read error may explain this. V and J are TRBV20-1 and TRBJ1-2; D remains unclear. The CDR3 extends over 14 amino acids. The germline gives CDR1 DFQATT, CDR2 SNEGSKA (reference sequence). The CDR3 DNA is TGCAGTGCTAGTCCGAAGGGCGCTAACGATGGCTACACCTTC. Its translation is CSASPKGANDGYTF.

The chain joins TRBV29-1 to TRBJ2-5, with 8 bases fitting TRBD1. V gave up 6 bases and J gave up 4 bases; unmatched junction bases: 4. The CDR3 extends over 12 amino acids. CDR1 and CDR2 from the germline V gene are SQVTM and ANQGSEA. DNA of the CDR3: TGCAGCGTGCAGGGGGCTGGAGAGACCCAGTACTTC. Amino acid sequence: CSVQGAGETQYF.

A few counts support this clonotype. The J gene is TRBJ1-3, the V gene TRBV29-1; D unresolved. Per the germline V gene, CDR1 is SQVTM and CDR2 is ANQGSEA. The CDR3 extends over 13 amino acids. V lost 0 bases to trimming and J lost 2 bases, with 5 bases between them. The CDR3: CSVEEATGNTIYF. The CDR3 nucleotides are TGCAGCGTTGAAGAAGCGACTGGAAACACCATATATTTT.

A few counts support this clonotype. The genes are TRBV6-5 and TRBJ1-1; possible D gene TRBD1, 5 bases. V was trimmed by 0 bases and J by 3 bases, leaving 20 bases between them. CDR3 length: 18 amino acids. Germline CDR1 and CDR2: MNHEY and SVGAGI. In DNA form, the CDR3 reads TGTGCCAGCAGTTACTCCGCCGGTTCCGGGGCCACCTACACTGAAGCTTTCTTT. Translation gives CASSYSAGSGATYTEAFF.

The chain recombines TRBV5-1 with TRBJ2-3; 7 bases are a match to TRBD2. Trimming at V came to 3 bases and at J to 4 bases, leaving 11 bases not matched to a gene. This CDR3 contains 16 residues. Per the germline V gene, CDR1 is SGHRS and CDR2 is YFSETQ. CDR3 region: CASSSGREGLSDTQYF. CDR3 in DNA: TGCGCCAGCAGCTCGGGGAGGGAGGGCCTGTCAGATACGCAGTATTTT.

This rearrangement joins TRBV7-9 to TRBJ2-1; TRBD1 aligns across 7 bases. J lost 1 base, V lost 6 bases, and 9 bases had no gene match. CDR3 length: 16 residues. Germline V CDR1 and CDR2: SEHNR, FQNEAQ (reference sequence). CDR3 sequence (DNA): TGTGCCAGCAGAAGCTTACAGGGGCTGTCCTACAATGAGCAGTTCTTC. Protein product: CASRSLQGLSYNEQFF.

In DNA, the CDR3 is TGTGCCACCGGGGACAGCGTTACCGGGGAGCTGTTTTTT. Amino acid sequence: CATGDSVTGELFF. The V and J genes are TRBV28 and TRBJ2-2; TRBD1 matches at 7 bases. Trimming at V came to 10 bases and at J to 5 bases, leaving 7 bases not matched to a gene. Germline-derived CDR1 and CDR2 are MDHEN and SYDVKM. The CDR3 spans 13 residues.

The chain combines TRBV28 with TRBJ2-5; no definite D call. Trimming cost V 7 bases and J 1 base, with 16 bases left between them. Germline V CDR1 and CDR2: MDHEN, SYDVKM. CDR3 length: 15 residues. The CDR3 DNA reads as TGTGCCAGCAAAACCTTTGAGCAGCGCCAAGAGACCCAGTACTTC. This codes for CASKTFEQRQETQYF.

This clonotype was seen ten or more times. The CDR3: CASSLPGTGASPLHF. DNA of the CDR3: TGTGCCAGCAGTCTACCGGGGACAGGGGCCTCACCCCTCCACTTT. V gene TRBV28 combines with J gene TRBJ1-6; 10 nucleotides match TRBD1. Germline trimming cut 5 bases from V and 10 bases from J; bases unmatched to any gene: 8. The germline V gene encodes CDR1 MDHEN and CDR2 SYDVKM. The CDR3 length is 15 residues.

The chain is built from TRBV28 and TRBJ1-1; D unresolved. The germline CDR1 and CDR2 sequences are MDHEN and SYDVKM. Trimming left V 6 bases short and J 0 bases short, with 8 bases between. The CDR3 has 13 residues. CDR3 nucleotide sequence: TGTGCCAGCAGAGCGCCGGTGAACACTGAAGCTTTCTTT. Protein sequence: CASRAPVNTEAFF.

Note on this clonotype: The CDR3 carries no conserved terminal phenylalanine or tryptophan, so it likely arises from a read error. The V and J genes are TRBV5-4 and TRBJ2-7; tentative D call: TRBD1 (6 bases). This CDR3 contains 13 residues. The germline CDR1 and CDR2 sequences are SGHNT and YYREEE (reference sequence). Trimming pared 2 bases from V and 2 bases from J, leaving 8 bases between. DNA of the CDR3: TGTGCCAGCAGCTTTCAGGGGACCTACGAGCAGTACATC. This encodes CASSFQGTYEQYI.

The chain carries TRBV20-1 and TRBJ2-4, with unresolved D. The CDR3 is 12 residues long. V was trimmed by 6 bases and J by 5 bases, leaving 11 bases between them. Germline-derived CDR1 and CDR2 are DFQATT and SNEGSKA (reference sequence). Here the CDR3 reads CSARTVENIQYF. The DNA for the CDR3 is TGCAGTGCAAGGACCGTGGAAAACATTCAGTACTTC.

V usage is TRBV4-3 and J usage is TRBJ1-1; tentatively, D is TRBD1 (6 bases). V shed 5 bases and J shed 0 bases, with 13 bases lying between them. The CDR3 covers 15 residues. Germline V gives CDR1 LGHNA, CDR2 YSLEER. DNA of the CDR3: TGCGCCAGCAGCTCAAACAGGGAATTGAACACTGAAGCTTTCTTT. Its translation: CASSSNRELNTEAFF.

This clonotype was observed a handful of times. The V gene is TRBV28, the J gene TRBJ2-1, with TRBD2 matching over 12 bases. The CDR3 has 17 residues. The J segment lost 10 bases and the V segment lost 6 bases, leaving 16 bases of the junction unmatched. Germline-derived CDR1 and CDR2 are MDHEN and SYDVKM. Here the CDR3 DNA reads TGTGCCAGCAGCCCTCTCGGTTCTAGCGGGAGGGGTGGGGAGCAGTTCTTC. Translated: CASSPLGSSGRGGEQFF.

This clonotype appeared a few times. The CDR3 loop reads CSYPGGLDQETQYF. For the CDR3, the DNA is TGCAGCTATCCGGGGGGACTAGACCAAGAGACCCAGTACTTC. The rearrangement links TRBV20-1 to TRBJ2-5; 8 bases line up with TRBD2. Germline V gives CDR1 DFQATT, CDR2 SNEGSKA (reference sequence). This CDR3 is 14 amino acids long.

The chain links TRBV13 to TRBJ2-7; the D gene is possibly TRBD2 (5 bases). Trimming removed 0 bases from V and 7 bases from J, with 13 bases in between. The CDR3 sequence is 14 residues long. The germline gives CDR1 PRHDT, CDR2 FYEKMQ (reference sequence). CDR3 sequence reads: CASSLGQDLGEQYF. The CDR3 DNA follows: TGTGCCAGCAGCTTAGGTCAGGACTTAGGGGAGCAGTACTTC.

The chain uses TRBV7-3 and TRBJ2-1, with 8 bases fitting TRBD1. J lost 4 bases, V lost 5 bases, and 10 bases had no gene match. The CDR3 has 16 residues. The germline CDR1 and CDR2 sequences are SGHTA and FQGTGA. For the CDR3, the DNA is TGTGCCAGCAGCAACCGGGACAGGCCTACTTACAATGAGCAGTTCTTC. It yields the protein CASSNRDRPTYNEQFF.

This clonotype was seen ten or more times. The V gene is TRBV7-2, the J gene TRBJ2-1; D gene ambiguous. CDR1 and CDR2 (germline): SGHTA, FQGNSA. The CDR3 contains 13 residues. The V gene lost 5 bases and the J gene lost 4 bases, with 9 bases spanning the gap. In DNA form, the CDR3 reads TGTGCCAGCAGCCCCGCAGCGTACAATGAGCAGTTCTTC. Amino acid sequence: CASSPAAYNEQFF.

This clonotype was counted a few times. This chain links TRBV10-3 with TRBJ1-3, with D tentatively TRBD1 (5 bases). Germline loops: CDR1 ENHRY, CDR2 SYGVKD. This CDR3 contains 16 residues. Trimming pared 2 bases from V and 4 bases from J, leaving 15 bases between. CDR3 region: CAISESMAGRGNTIYF. The CDR3 bases are TGTGCCATCAGTGAGAGTATGGCAGGGCGCGGAAACACCATATATTTT.

This clonotype occurred many times. The V call is TRBV7-2, the J call TRBJ2-4, with a weak D call TRBD2 (6 bases). In germline, CDR1 is SGHTA, CDR2 FQGNSA. The V and J ends lost 3 bases and 0 bases respectively, with 9 bases between them. CDR3 length: 15 amino acids. Written as DNA, the CDR3 is TGTGCCAGCAGCTTGGGGGGACTAGCCAAAAACATTCAGTACTTC. This gives the protein CASSLGGLAKNIQYF.

This clonotype was seen only a few times. J is TRBJ1-4 and V is TRBV29-1; D call uncertain. V shed 6 bases and J shed 5 bases, with 10 bases lying between them. Germline V gives CDR1 SQVTM, CDR2 ANQGSEA. The CDR3 has 12 amino acids. CDR3 protein: CSVDSGNEKLFF. For the CDR3, the DNA is TGCAGCGTAGATTCGGGAAATGAAAAACTGTTTTTT.

The chain employs TRBV29-1 and TRBJ2-3; TRBD1 might be the D (6 bases). This CDR3 is built from 11 residues. The V end was cut by 6 bases, the J end by 5 bases, with 9 bases between. Per the germline V gene, CDR1 is SQVTM and CDR2 is ANQGSEA. The CDR3 sequence: CSVPRGDTQYF. In nucleotides, the CDR3 is TGCAGCGTCCCCAGGGGAGATACGCAGTATTTT.

With regard to this clonotype: Relative to the germline gene, one junction end is altered; a read error may explain this. V is TRBV11-2 and J is TRBJ2-1; the match to TRBD2 covers 9 bases. Per the germline V gene, CDR1 is SGHAT and CDR2 is FQNNGV. CDR3 size: 18 residues. CDR3 protein: CASSLARGSGSSYDEQFF. The CDR3 DNA reads as TGTGCCAGCAGCTTAGCACGTGGTAGCGGGAGTTCCTACGATGAGCAGTTCTTC.

The chain joins TRBV11-2 to TRBJ2-7; 10 nucleotides agree with TRBD1. Matching the DNA end better, TRBJ2-5 makes the J call doubtful. The CDR3 contains 15 residues. The germline V gene has CDR1 SGHAT and CDR2 FQNNGV. CDR3 nucleotide sequence: TGTGCCAGCAGCCACCGGGACAGGGGCGAAGAGACCCAGTACTTC. Its translation: CASSHRDRGEETQYF.

This clonotype was seen at least ten times. This chain joins TRBV29-1 and TRBJ2-7; the match to TRBD1 covers 11 bases. V shed 7 bases, J shed 5 bases, and the junction held 1 base outside the gene matches. Germline CDR1 reads SQVTM; CDR2 reads ANQGSEA. There are 11 residues in the CDR3. CDR3 protein: CSAGQGDEQYF. CDR3 DNA sequence: TGCAGCGCGGGACAGGGGGACGAGCAGTACTTC.

The chain links TRBV7-9 to TRBJ2-5; possible D gene TRBD2, 5 bases. The DNA end is more similar to TRBJ2-7, so the J call may be wrong. This CDR3 comprises 16 residues. Per germline, CDR1 SEHNR and CDR2 FQNEAQ (reference sequence). The CDR3: CASSLAWGDRSYEQYF. The CDR3 coding sequence is TGTGCCAGCAGCTTAGCGTGGGGAGACCGTTCCTACGAGCAGTACTTC.

The gene calls are TRBV5-1 and TRBJ2-1; tentatively, D is TRBD2 (7 bases). The last part of the DNA fits TRBJ2-7 better; the J call may be wrong. This CDR3 spans 15 amino acids. The germline CDR1 and CDR2 sequences are SGHRS and YFSETQ. In DNA, the CDR3 is TGCGCCAGCAGCCTAGGGGGGGGTGACTACAATGAGCAGTACTTC. It codes for CASSLGGGDYNEQYF.

The chain has TRBV11-2 and TRBJ2-2, with 9 bases aligning to TRBD1. Germline V gene lookup returns CDR1 SGHAT and CDR2 FQNNGV. The CDR3 contains 15 residues. V lost 7 bases to trimming and J lost 4 bases; unmatched junction nucleotides: 7. CDR3 amino acids: CASNRQGVATGELFF. The CDR3 DNA sequence: TGTGCCAGCAACCGACAGGGGGTGGCCACCGGGGAGCTGTTTTTT. Looking up the rest from reference TRBV11-2 and TRBJ2-2 gives the full variable domain: EAGVAQSPRYKIIEKRQSVAFWCNPISGHATLYWYQQILGQGPKLLIQFQNNGVVDDSQLPKDRFSAERLKGVDSTLKIQPAKLEDSAVYLCASNRQGVATGELFFGEGSRLTVL.

The chain couples TRBV6-5 to TRBJ2-1; no reliable D call. There are 12 residues in the CDR3. Trimming took 8 bases from V and 7 from J, leaving 12 bases between them. Per germline, CDR1 MNHEY and CDR2 SVGAGI. In DNA, the CDR3 is TGTGCCAGCGGGAATCCCAGAAATGAGCAGTTCTTC. Residues: CASGNPRNEQFF.